Listed below are T cell receptor beta chains from one sample, sequenced in a study of blood T cell repertoires in COVID-19. Data came from immunoSEQ multiplex PCR; TCRdb stores just in-frame clones and leaves some out. The sample has 150,000 or so clones; about 93% are singletons. Sequenced sample: peripheral blood. All receptors come from a woman between 45 and 60 years old with acute or convalescent COVID-19. The CDR3 runs from the conserved cysteine through the conserved F or W. The D gene is left open where the match is weak. The size field is filled for only some rows; it gives once, few, many or a size class.

V: TRBV7-9; D: NA; size: NA; J: TRBJ2-7; DNA: TGTGCCAGCAGCTCACTTGGCTCAGGGGTCGACGAGCAGTACTTC; CDR3: CASSSLGSGVDEQYF
V: TRBV29-1; D: NA; size: NA; J: TRBJ1-1; DNA: TGCAGCGTCCGGAGAGCGAACACTGAAGCTTTCTTT; CDR3: CSVRRANTEAFF
V: TRBV6-5; D: NA; size: NA; J: TRBJ1-1; DNA: TGTGCCACATCAGGGGCGGTCACTGAAGCTTTCTTT; CDR3: CATSGAVTEAFF
V: TRBV29-1; D: NA; size: NA; J: TRBJ1-1; DNA: TGCAGCGTTGTCGCGGGTGAAGCTTTCTTT; CDR3: CSVVAGEAFF
V: TRBV27; D: NA; size: NA; J: TRBJ1-2; DNA: NA; CDR3: CASSSSGFRNYGYTF
V: TRBV10-3; D: TRBD1; size: once; J: TRBJ1-6; DNA: TGTGCCATCAGATCCGGGACAGGGGGGTCACCCCTCCACTTT; CDR3: CAIRSGTGGSPLHF
V: TRBV28; D: NA; size: NA; J: TRBJ1-5; DNA: TGTGCCAGCAGTTTATTAACAGATAGTCAGCCCCAGCATTTT; CDR3: CASSLLTDSQPQHF
V: TRBV9; D: TRBD1; size: few; J: TRBJ1-3; DNA: TGTGCCAGCAGCGCAGGGGGATTTGGAAACACCATATATTTT; CDR3: CASSAGGFGNTIYF
V: TRBV27; D: TRBD2; size: NA; J: TRBJ2-1; DNA: TGTGCCAGCAGTCCTAACTCCTCCAGCGGGAGGAAAGGGGAGCAGTTCTTC; CDR3: CASSPNSSSGRKGEQFF
V: TRBV3-1/TRBV3-2; D: NA; size: NA; J: TRBJ1-6; DNA: TGTGCCAGCAGCCAAGGACAAAAAAACTCACCCCTCCACTTT; CDR3: CASSQGQKNSPLHF
V: TRBV3-1/TRBV3-2; D: TRBD2; size: once; J: TRBJ2-1; DNA: TGTGCCAGCAGGCCTAGCGGGGGGGCCAGGGATGAGCAGTTCTTC; CDR3: CASRPSGGARDEQFF
V: TRBV19; D: TRBD1; size: NA; J: TRBJ1-4; DNA: TGTGCCAGTAGTCTGGGACAGGGGTTCGGTAATGAAAAACTGTTTTTT; CDR3: CASSLGQGFGNEKLFF
V: TRBV14; D: NA; size: few; J: TRBJ1-4; DNA: TGTGCCAGCAGCCAAAAGAGTCGGCAGGGGCATGAAAAACTGTTTTTT; CDR3: CASSQKSRQGHEKLFF
V: TRBV7-2; D: NA; size: NA; J: TRBJ1-2; DNA: TGTGCCAGCAGCTCCTGGACGACAGACGAAAACTATGGCTACACCTTC; CDR3: CASSSWTTDENYGYTF
V: TRBV6-2/TRBV6-3; D: NA; size: NA; J: TRBJ2-7; DNA: TGTGCCAGCAGTTACCGGGGGACCCCAGTGGCCTACGAGCAGTACTTC; CDR3: CASSYRGTPVAYEQYF
V: TRBV7-3; D: NA; size: NA; J: TRBJ2-1; DNA: TGTGCCAGCAGGGGGACTGATCTCGGGCATGAGCAGTTCTTC; CDR3: CASRGTDLGHEQFF
V: TRBV7-2; D: NA; size: few; J: TRBJ1-6; DNA: TGTGCCAGCAGCCAAAACAGCCCCCCGCTTTCACCCCTCCACTTT; CDR3: CASSQNSPPLSPLHF
V: TRBV7-7; D: NA; size: NA; J: TRBJ2-5; DNA: TGTGCTAGCAGCCCCCTCCCCAGCCCGGAGGAGACCCAGTACTTC; CDR3: CASSPLPSPEETQYF
V: TRBV24-1; D: NA; size: NA; J: TRBJ2-5; DNA: TGTGCCACCAGTGATTTAGGGAGTGAGACCCAGTACTTC; CDR3: CATSDLGSETQYF
V: TRBV5-4; D: NA; size: NA; J: TRBJ1-1; DNA: TGTGCCAGCAGCGGGCAGCCGAACACTGAAGCTTTCTTT; CDR3: CASSGQPNTEAFF
V: TRBV12-3/TRBV12-4; D: NA; size: NA; J: TRBJ1-2; DNA: TGTGCCAGCAGTCGACAGGTGGTAGGGGGCTACACCTTC; CDR3: CASSRQVVGGYTF
V: TRBV9; D: TRBD1; size: NA; J: TRBJ1-1; DNA: TGTGCCAGCAGCCTTTGGACAGGGGATAACACTGAAGCTTTCTTT; CDR3: CASSLWTGDNTEAFF
V: TRBV18; D: NA; size: NA; J: TRBJ1-4; DNA: TGTGCCAGCTCCCGGGGTTTAGAAGAAAAACTGTTTTTT; CDR3: CASSRGLEEKLFF
V: TRBV27; D: NA; size: NA; J: TRBJ2-7; DNA: TGTGCCAGCAGTGCCCCTGGACAGACCAGCGAGCAGTACTTC; CDR3: CASSAPGQTSEQYF
V: TRBV2; D: NA; size: NA; J: TRBJ2-5; DNA: TGTGCCAGCGGGGCGGGACGAGAGACCCAGTACTTC; CDR3: CASGAGRETQYF
V: TRBV12-3/TRBV12-4; D: NA; size: NA; J: TRBJ2-7; DNA: TGTGCCAGCAGTTGGACTGTAACCTACGAGCAGTACTTC; CDR3: CASSWTVTYEQYF
V: TRBV2; D: NA; size: NA; J: TRBJ1-4; DNA: TGTGCCAGCAGTGCCGGGACTCAGGGTAGGCTGTTTTTT; CDR3: CASSAGTQGRLFF
V: TRBV7-8; D: TRBD2; size: once; J: TRBJ2-5; DNA: TGTGCCAGCAGCTTAGGTGCTAGCGGGGGGTTCAACCAAGAGACCCAGTACTTC; CDR3: CASSLGASGGFNQETQYF
V: TRBV2; D: NA; size: NA; J: TRBJ1-2; DNA: TGTGCCAGCATTTCTACGGGTCGCCCTTATGGCTACACCTTC; CDR3: CASISTGRPYGYTF
V: TRBV12-5; D: TRBD1; size: NA; J: TRBJ1-2; DNA: TGTGCTAGTGGCCTTGGACAGGTCTATGGCTACACCTTC; CDR3: CASGLGQVYGYTF
V: TRBV6-5; D: NA; size: NA; J: TRBJ1-6; DNA: TGTGCCAGTAGAAGAGATCACGCAGGTTCACCCCTCCACTTT; CDR3: CASRRDHAGSPLHF
V: TRBV14; D: TRBD2; size: NA; J: TRBJ2-1; DNA: TGTGCCAGCGGTGGGAGCGGGGACAATGAGCAGTTCTTC; CDR3: CASGGSGDNEQFF
V: TRBV30; D: TRBD2; size: few; J: TRBJ2-2; DNA: TGTGCCTGGGGGGGACTAGCGGGAACGAACACCGGGGAGCTGTTTTTT; CDR3: CAWGGLAGTNTGELFF
V: TRBV5-5; D: TRBD1; size: once; J: TRBJ1-1; DNA: TGTGCCAGCAGCTGGGGACAGGGGGCATCAGGGGCTTTCTTT; CDR3: CASSWGQGASGAFF
V: TRBV3-1/TRBV3-2; D: TRBD2; size: once; J: TRBJ2-3; DNA: TGTGCCAGCAGCCAAGATAGCGGGAGGAGGGAAGATACGCAGTATTTT; CDR3: CASSQDSGRREDTQYF
V: TRBV5-8; D: NA; size: NA; J: TRBJ2-1; DNA: TGTGCCAGCAGCTTGGGACAGGTTTCCTACAATGAGCAGTTCTTC; CDR3: CASSLGQVSYNEQFF
V: TRBV27; D: NA; size: once; J: TRBJ1-5; DNA: TGTGCCAGCAGTTTTACCGGGTCTCAGCCCCAGCATTTT; CDR3: CASSFTGSQPQHF
V: TRBV5-6; D: NA; size: NA; J: TRBJ1-5; DNA: TGTGCCAGCAGCTTGGCCGGAGGGCCCCAGCATTTT; CDR3: CASSLAGGPQHF
V: TRBV5-1; D: NA; size: few; J: TRBJ1-2; DNA: TGCGCCAGCAGCTCCACCGGGACGGGAGATGGCTACACCTTC; CDR3: CASSSTGTGDGYTF
V: TRBV7-3; D: TRBD1; size: NA; J: TRBJ1-2; DNA: TGTGCCAGCAGCGGGACAGTCTATGGCTACACCTTC; CDR3: CASSGTVYGYTF
V: TRBV30; D: NA; size: NA; J: TRBJ1-6; DNA: TGTGCCTGGAGTCAACCGGGGAGCTCCTATAATTCACCCCTCCACTTT; CDR3: CAWSQPGSSYNSPLHF
V: TRBV10-3; D: TRBD2; size: few; J: TRBJ2-1; DNA: TGTGCTTCCCACAGCGGGAGGGCAGACAATGAGCAGTTCTTC; CDR3: CASHSGRADNEQFF
V: TRBV30; D: NA; size: NA; J: TRBJ1-2; DNA: TGTGCCTGGCGGGGGAAAGAGGTGCCTGGCTACACCTTC; CDR3: CAWRGKEVPGYTF
V: TRBV28; D: TRBD1; size: NA; J: TRBJ1-1; DNA: TGTGCCAGCAGTTTAACAGGGGGCGTCATGAACACTGAAGCTTTCTTT; CDR3: CASSLTGGVMNTEAFF
V: TRBV7-2; D: NA; size: NA; J: TRBJ1-1; DNA: TGTGCCAGCAGCTCCCGCTCGGGGGCTTTCTTT; CDR3: CASSSRSGAFF
V: TRBV6-6; D: TRBD1; size: NA; J: TRBJ2-1; DNA: TGTGCCAGCAGGTTCTCAGGGGGTCAGGATGAGCAGTTCTTC; CDR3: CASRFSGGQDEQFF
V: TRBV9; D: NA; size: NA; J: TRBJ1-2; DNA: TGTGCCAGCAGCTCCAGAACCGGGGTCGGCTACACCTTC; CDR3: CASSSRTGVGYTF
V: TRBV28; D: TRBD2; size: NA; J: TRBJ2-3; DNA: TGTGCCAGCACTCCCACCGGGGCGGGAGGGACAGATACGCAGTATTTT; CDR3: CASTPTGAGGTDTQYF
V: TRBV7-9; D: TRBD2; size: NA; J: TRBJ2-1; DNA: TGTGCCAGCAGCCCACGAGCGGGAGGGAGCAATGAGCAGTTCTTC; CDR3: CASSPRAGGSNEQFF
V: TRBV7-9; D: TRBD1; size: NA; J: TRBJ2-1; DNA: TGTGCCAGCAGCCCTGGGACAGGGGGAAAGTACAATGAGCAGTTCTTC; CDR3: CASSPGTGGKYNEQFF
V: TRBV5-6; D: TRBD1; size: NA; J: TRBJ1-5; DNA: TGTGCCAGCAGCTTAAGGGGGCGCGGTCAGCCCCAGCATTTT; CDR3: CASSLRGRGQPQHF
V: TRBV11-2; D: NA; size: NA; J: TRBJ1-3; DNA: TGTGCCAGCAGCTTTACTCAGGGCTCTGGAAACACCATATATTTT; CDR3: CASSFTQGSGNTIYF
V: TRBV19; D: TRBD1; size: NA; J: TRBJ2-7; DNA: TGTGCCAGTAGTATAGGCCAGGGGGTCTACGAGCAGTACTTC; CDR3: CASSIGQGVYEQYF
V: TRBV2; D: TRBD1; size: NA; J: TRBJ2-1; DNA: TGTGCCAGCGAGGGGGCGACCTACAATGAGCAGTTCTTC; CDR3: CASEGATYNEQFF
V: TRBV19; D: NA; size: NA; J: TRBJ1-6; DNA: TGTGCCAGTAGTCGGCAGGATTCACCCCTCCACTTT; CDR3: CASSRQDSPLHF
V: TRBV18; D: NA; size: NA; J: TRBJ1-1; DNA: TGTGCCAGCTCAGCCCCTGAGGGCACTGAAGCTTTCTTT; CDR3: CASSAPEGTEAFF